The next 21 T cell receptor beta chains were all read from a single sample in a study of T cells in tuberculosis. Profiling relied on immunoSEQ multiplex PCR, and the TCRdb table lists in-frame clones only, not all of them. The sample consists of over 25,000 clones, nearly 97% of them appearing once. The sequenced sample consisted of PBMCs. The receptor set was obtained from a donor between 5 and 29 years old with latent tuberculosis or without tuberculosis infection.

The chain couples TRBV30 to TRBJ2-3, with 8 bases fitting TRBD2. The CDR3 is 17 amino acids. In germline, CDR1 is GTSNPN, CDR2 SVGIG (reference sequence). J lost 4 bases, V lost 4 bases, and 16 bases had no gene match. The CDR3 protein is CAWTGISGTAQADTQYF. In nucleotides, the CDR3 is TGTGCCTGGACGGGAATTAGCGGGACGGCTCAGGCAGATACGCAGTATTTT. Full variable domain (remainder filled in from reference TRBV30 and TRBJ2-3): SQTIHQWPATLVQPVGSPLSLECTVEGTSNPNLYWYRQAAGRGLQLLFYSVGIGQISSEVPQNLSASRPQDRQFILSSKKLLLSDSGFYLCAWTGISGTAQADTQYFGPGTRLTVL.

V usage is TRBV20-1 and J usage is TRBJ2-5; D ambiguous. V was cut by 5 bases and J by 2 bases, with 3 bases left in between. This CDR3 spans 10 amino acids. Germline loops: CDR1 DFQATT, CDR2 SNEGSKA (reference sequence). CDR3 DNA sequence: TGCAGTGCTTCACAAGAGACCCAGTACTTC. Its protein is CSASQETQYF.

The J gene is TRBJ1-4, the V gene TRBV5-5; 9 nucleotides align to TRBD1. CDR3 length: 14 amino acids. CDR1 is SGHKS and CDR2 is YYEKEE in the germline V gene (reference sequence). V lost 6 bases and J lost 8; bases outside the gene matches: 8. CDR3 sequence: CASTPGTGREKLFF. Here the CDR3 DNA reads TGTGCCAGCACTCCCGGGACAGGGAGGGAAAAACTGTTTTTT.

Only one count was recorded for this clone. The genes are TRBV7-6 and TRBJ2-5; D possibly corresponds to TRBD2 (5 bases). The CDR3 is made up of 15 amino acids. Germline assignment: CDR1 SGHVS and CDR2 FNYEAQ. V lost 0 bases and J lost 5, with 13 bases in between. In DNA form, the CDR3 reads TGTGCCAGCAGCTTAGCGCCCCCTAGCTGGGAGACCCAGTACTTC. Translated, it gives CASSLAPPSWETQYF.

The CDR3 loop is CASSLGLAGQEQFF. For the CDR3, the DNA is TGCGCCAGCAGCTTGGGACTAGCGGGCCAGGAGCAGTTCTTC. The V call is TRBV5-1, the J call TRBJ2-1; 10 bases match TRBD2. V dropped 0 bases and J dropped 10; count of bases not matched to a gene: 4. Germline V CDR1 and CDR2: SGHRS, YFSETQ. The CDR3 has 14 residues.

The chain carries TRBV6-4 and TRBJ2-7; TRBD1 is a possible D gene (8 bases). The CDR3 extends over 15 amino acids. Germline V CDR1 and CDR2: MRHNA, SNTAGT. V gave up 6 bases and J gave up 7 bases, with 22 bases separating them. The CDR3 region is CASRGQGGNSGEQYF. The DNA for the CDR3 is TGTGCCAGCAGAGGACAGGGAGGGAACTCGGGGGAGCAGTACTTC.

V and J are TRBV30 and TRBJ1-2; 7 bases line up with TRBD1. There are 14 residues in the CDR3. Per the germline V gene, CDR1 is GTSNPN and CDR2 is SVGIG (reference sequence). The CDR3 bases are TGTGCTAACAGCCGACAGGGAAGGGTCTATGGCTACACCTTC. Amino acid sequence: CANSRQGRVYGYTF.

This clone has just a few counts. V and J are TRBV14 and TRBJ2-7; 9 bases line up with TRBD2. Germline V gene data show CDR1 as SGHDN and CDR2 as FVKESK. This CDR3 comprises 16 residues. V gave up 4 bases and J gave up 2 bases; unmatched junction bases: 9. The CDR3 DNA follows: TGTGCCAGCAGCCCCCGGGGAAGCGGGGGGACCTACGAGCAGTACTTC. It translates to CASSPRGSGGTYEQYF.

This clone was seen just once. The chain couples TRBV4-1 to TRBJ2-2, with 8 bases lining up with TRBD2. V lost 2 bases and J lost 7; bases outside the gene matches: 9. Germline V gene data show CDR1 as MGHRA and CDR2 as YSYEKL. The CDR3 is 16 amino acids. CDR3 coding DNA: TGCGCCAGCAGCCAACTCAGCGGGAGCGAGATCGGGGAGCTGTTTTTT. Protein sequence: CASSQLSGSEIGELFF.

J is TRBJ2-7 and V is TRBV6-7; D is ambiguous. Being an ORF, TRBV6-7 has a function that is uncertain. This CDR3 region has 16 residues. Between the trimmed V and J ends, which lost 0 bases and 3 bases, there was a span of 15 bases. The CDR3 reads CASSYSTPARYYEQYF. Written as DNA, the CDR3 is TGTGCCAGCAGTTACTCGACGCCAGCGAGGTACTACGAGCAGTACTTC.

V usage is TRBV2 and J usage is TRBJ2-3, with TRBD2 matching over 8 bases. V lost 4 bases to trimming and J lost 0 bases; unmatched junction nucleotides: 3. Looked up from germline, CDR1 is SNHLY and CDR2 is FYNNEI. The CDR3 consists of 15 residues. CDR3 sequence (DNA): TGTGCCAGCAGTGCGGGGGGGGGAAGCACAGATACGCAGTATTTT. This encodes CASSAGGGSTDTQYF.

V is TRBV12-5 and J is TRBJ1-6, with D tentatively TRBD1 (5 bases). This CDR3 contains 20 residues. The V gene's germline CDR1 is LGHNT and CDR2 FRNRAP. The V gene lost 0 bases and the J gene lost 0 bases, with 18 bases spanning the gap. The DNA of the CDR3 is TGTGCTAGTGGTTTGGTACAGGTAGACATTGAAATCTCCTATAATTCACCCCTCCACTTT. Its protein is CASGLVQVDIEISYNSPLHF.

In this sample, this clone turned up a few times. The chain uses TRBV10-1 and TRBJ2-2; D remains unclear. V was clipped by 5 bases and J by 7 bases, with 17 bases between them. Germline CDR1 reads WNHNN; CDR2 reads SYGVQD (reference sequence). The CDR3 is 15 amino acids. Here the CDR3 DNA reads TGCGCCAGCAGTCCTATCCCGCTTGCGCGCGGGGAGCTGTTTTTT. Its protein product is CASSPIPLARGELFF.

The gene calls are TRBV7-2 and TRBJ2-3, with TRBD2 matching 7 bases. Germline values: CDR1 SGHTA, CDR2 FQGNSA. J lost 6 bases, V lost 0 bases, and 9 bases had no gene match. This CDR3 has 16 residues. Here the CDR3 reads CASSLAASGAMDTQYF. CDR3 bases: TGTGCCAGCAGCTTAGCGGCCAGCGGGGCGATGGATACGCAGTATTTT.

As DNA, the CDR3 is TGCAGCGTTGAGGGCCTAAACTATGGCTACACCTTC. Translated: CSVEGLNYGYTF. The J gene is TRBJ1-2, the V gene TRBV29-1; D is unresolved. The CDR3 covers 12 residues. Trimming stripped 3 bases from V and 2 bases from J, with 7 bases between. From germline, CDR1 is SQVTM and CDR2 ANQGSEA.

This clone was picked up one time. The chain links TRBV5-8 to TRBJ2-7; possibly TRBD1 for D (6 bases). Trimming stripped 3 bases from V and 3 bases from J, with 16 bases between. This CDR3 has 15 amino acids. CDR1 SGHTS and CDR2 YDEGEE come from the germline V gene. The CDR3: CASSYVGRGDYEQYF. CDR3 DNA: TGTGCCAGCAGCTACGTGGGCAGGGGAGACTACGAGCAGTACTTC.

The chain couples TRBV4-1 to TRBJ1-1; 7 bases line up with TRBD1. The CDR3 sequence is 17 residues long. The germline V gene has CDR1 MGHRA and CDR2 YSYEKL. V shed 3 bases, J shed 0 bases, and the junction held 10 bases outside the gene matches. CDR3 sequence: CASSHRDSLTLNTEAFF. CDR3 bases: TGCGCCAGCAGCCACCGGGACAGCCTAACACTGAACACTGAAGCTTTCTTT.

The chain links TRBV27 to TRBJ2-7, with TRBD1 identical over 12 bases. The CDR3 length is 15 residues. CDR1 MNHEY and CDR2 SMNVEV come from the germline V gene (reference sequence). V was pared by 2 bases and J by 2 bases, with 1 base of the junction left unmatched. The CDR3 loop reads CASSLGTGGPYEQYF. The CDR3 DNA follows: TGTGCCAGCAGTTTAGGGACAGGGGGCCCCTACGAGCAGTACTTC.

V is TRBV15 and J is TRBJ1-2; TRBD1 aligns across 9 bases. Germline V gene lookup returns CDR1 LNHNV and CDR2 YYDKDF (reference sequence). V lost 0 bases, J lost 5 bases, and 1 base stayed unmatched. The CDR3 consists of 14 residues. The CDR3 region has the DNA TGTGCCACCAGCAGAGATGGGACAGGGTATGGCTACACCTTC. Translation gives CATSRDGTGYGYTF.

The rearrangement joins TRBV7-9 to TRBJ1-2; D remains unclear. From germline, CDR1 is SEHNR and CDR2 FQNEAQ (reference sequence). CDR3 length: 10 residues. Trimming stripped 7 bases from V and 6 bases from J, with 6 bases between. CDR3: CASTGDGYTF. CDR3 DNA sequence: TGTGCCAGCACCGGGGATGGCTACACCTTC.

The chain has TRBV5-8 and TRBJ1-2, with D uncertain. The germline gives CDR1 SGHTS, CDR2 YDEGEE. V shed 4 bases and J shed 5 bases, with 9 bases lying between them. CDR3 length: 12 amino acids. CDR3 nucleotide sequence: TGTGCCAGCAGCCAACGGGGTTATGGCTACACCTTC. It specifies CASSQRGYGYTF. The full variable domain, rest sourced from reference TRBV5-8 and TRBJ1-2, is EAGVTQSPTHLIKTRGQQATLRCSPISGHTSVYWYQQALGLGLQFLLWYDEGEERNRGNFPPRFSGRQFPNYSSELNVNALELEDSALYLCASSQRGYGYTFGSGTRLTVV.